The clone carrying this TCR beta chain showed up just a few times. The source of the sample is a study of blood T cell repertoires in COVID-19. Across the whole study: From the United States, Italy and Spain came samples of acute and convalescent COVID-19. PBMCs, B-cell-depleted T cells, or T cells were the source of the cDNA or gDNA that made up the material.

In the original analysis: Nucleated cell number was recorded as an estimate derived from reference gene primer amplification. The data were produced by immunoSEQ multiplex PCR, yet TCRdb's version contains in-frame clones alone and is incomplete. V and J calls and clone size are copied from that table; D and trimming were computed from the DNA. The sample holds 35,000 to 55,000 clones, 90% seen once. V lost 5 bases to trimming and J lost 3 bases, with 10 bases between them. Germline-derived CDR1 and CDR2 are SGHTA and FQGTGA. The CDR3 extends over 13 amino acids. The chain links TRBV7-3 to TRBJ1-1; a weak D match, TRBD1 (6 bases). Sequencing was done on a sample of peripheral blood. The sequence came from a man between 65 and 85 years old with active COVID-19. The CDR3 sequence is CASSGGRDTEAFF. The CDR3 DNA sequence: TGTGCCAGCAGCGGGGGCAGGGACACTGAAGCTTTCTTT. Variable domain in full (rest from reference TRBV7-3 and TRBJ1-1): GAGVSQTPSNKVTEKGKYVELRCDPISGHTALYWYRQSLGQGPEFLIYFQGTGAADDSGLPNDRFFAVRPEGSVSTLKIQRTERGDSAVYLCASSGGRDTEAFFGQGTRLTVV.